Sequencing of this T cell receptor beta chain was carried out in a study of blood T cell repertoires in COVID-19. Across the study: Sources were T cells, B-cell-depleted T cells, or PBMCs; the material itself was cDNA or gDNA.

Sequencing was performed with immunoSEQ multiplex PCR; in TCRdb, only in-frame clones are kept and a portion is missing. The sample holds around 620,000 clones, just under 90% seen once. V gave up 5 bases and J gave up 1 base; unmatched junction bases: 7. This CDR3 spans 16 amino acids. CDR1 and CDR2 from the germline V gene are SGHVS and FNYEAQ. This clone was seen a few times. The chain links TRBV7-6 to TRBJ1-5, with TRBD1 matching over 8 bases. The clonotype was recovered from a young woman with acute or convalescent COVID-19. The sample comprised peripheral blood. This CDR3 reads CASSQDRENSNQPQHF. CDR3 in DNA: TGTGCCAGCAGCCAGGACAGGGAGAACAGCAATCAGCCCCAGCATTTT.